Sequencing of this T cell receptor (beta chain) was carried out in a study of beta chain features in type 1 diabetes. Germline V gene sequence: CDR1 SGHVS, CDR2 FNYEAQ. V was shortened by 3 bases and J by 12 bases, with 9 bases between the two germline ends. This CDR3 region has 11 residues. The whole isolated RNA underwent reverse transcription, so sequencing captured expressed TCRB transcripts. Sequencing was performed with immunoSEQ multiplex PCR; in TCRdb, only in-frame clones are kept and a portion is missing. The sample carries approximately 340,000 clones, approximately 15% recorded once. Points from the study as a whole: PCR might show a preference for shorter templates, equally across patients and controls.

This clone was detected a few times. Its antigen is unknown. The chain couples TRBV7-6 to TRBJ2-1; possibly TRBD1 for D (5 bases). The sequence was obtained from a woman under 30 in good health. The sequenced sample was naive CD4+ T cells from blood. The CDR3, as DNA: TGTGCCAGCAGCTTTTCCGACAGGCAGTTCTTC. It translates to CASSFSDRQFF.